The next 29 T cell receptor beta chains were all read from a single sample in a study of OX40 agonist ivuxolimab in advanced cancers. This table comes from immunoSEQ multiplex PCR, and its TCRdb copy is limited to in-frame clones, with some not included. The sample holds some 50,000 clones; approximately 91% are singletons and the top ten take around a fifth. The sample consisted of CD4+ or CD8+ T cells sorted from blood, taken in a trial of the OX40 agonist ivuxolimab. The receptors shown here come from an adult with an advanced solid tumor such as melanoma, head and neck, liver or kidney cancer.

The chain carries TRBV7-9 and TRBJ1-3, with no clear D. The germline V gene has CDR1 SEHNR and CDR2 FQNEAQ (reference sequence). The ends were cut back, 5 bases at V and 0 bases at J, with 11 bases in the middle. This CDR3 contains 15 residues. CDR3 sequence reads: CASSQMWSSGNTIYF. CDR3 nucleotide sequence: TGTGCCAGCAGCCAGATGTGGAGCTCTGGAAACACCATATATTTT. Based on the CDR3 plus reference TRBV7-9 and TRBJ1-3, the full variable domain is DTGVSQNPRHKITKRGQNVTFRCDPISEHNRLYWYRQTLGQGPEFLTYFQNEAQLEKSRLLSDRFSAERPKGSFSTLEIQRTEQGDSAMYLCASSQMWSSGNTIYFGEGSWLTVV.

The chain couples TRBV28 to TRBJ1-1; D uncertain. Per germline, CDR1 MDHEN and CDR2 SYDVKM. The CDR3 sequence is 13 residues long. The germline V and J ends were trimmed by 4 bases and 7 bases, with 13 bases remaining between them. The CDR3 protein is CASSSSPVVEAFF. The CDR3 DNA reads TGTGCCAGCAGTTCGAGTCCTGTGGTTGAAGCTTTCTTT.

The gene calls are TRBV11-2 and TRBJ2-4, with D perhaps matching TRBD2 (6 bases). The CDR3 spans 19 residues. V dropped 2 bases and J dropped 5 bases, with 25 bases sitting between them. Germline V gene sequence: CDR1 SGHAT, CDR2 FQNNGV. The CDR3 bases are TGTGCCAGCAGCTTAACGGAGAGGACCCGGGGGAAATTAGAAAACATTCAGTACTTC. Translated, it gives CASSLTERTRGKLENIQYF.

The V gene is TRBV28, the J gene TRBJ2-7; D gene unclear. The CDR3 has 16 residues. Trimming cost V 4 bases and J 2 bases, with 18 bases left between them. Germline CDR1 MDHEN, CDR2 SYDVKM. The CDR3 coding sequence is TGTGCCAGCAGTTCCCCGAAGGAACGAGGAACCTACGAGCAGTACTTC. Its translation: CASSSPKERGTYEQYF.

The genes are TRBV19 and TRBJ1-2; D ambiguous. Germline lookup yields CDR1 LNHDA and CDR2 SQIVND (reference sequence). There are 12 residues in the CDR3. V lost 1 base to trimming and J lost 7 bases, with 7 bases between them. The CDR3 sequence: CASSIGMAGYTF. The CDR3 DNA follows: TGTGCCAGTAGTATAGGCATGGCTGGCTACACCTTC.

The rearrangement links TRBV5-1 to TRBJ2-1; D is undetermined. V shed 0 bases and J shed 3 bases, with 1 base lying between them. The CDR3 runs to 12 residues. CDR1 and CDR2 (germline): SGHRS, YFSETQ. CDR3 nucleotide sequence: TGCGCCAGCAGCTTGGACTACAATGAGCAGTTCTTC. It is translated as CASSLDYNEQFF.

V is TRBV11-2 and J is TRBJ2-4; no firm D call. Deletions cut 7 bases from V and 8 bases from J, with 15 bases between. CDR1 is SGHAT and CDR2 is FQNNGV in the germline V gene. The CDR3 runs 13 residues. CDR3 nucleotides: TGTGCCAGCACCTCGTACGAAAAGGACATTCAGTACTTC. Its protein is CASTSYEKDIQYF. Full variable domain (rest looked up from reference TRBV11-2 and TRBJ2-4): EAGVAQSPRYKIIEKRQSVAFWCNPISGHATLYWYQQILGQGPKLLIQFQNNGVVDDSQLPKDRFSAERLKGVDSTLKIQPAKLEDSAVYLCASTSYEKDIQYFGAGTRLSVL.

The V gene is TRBV9, the J gene TRBJ1-4; D unresolved. The CDR3 has 15 residues. The V end was cut by 0 bases, the J end by 0 bases, with 6 bases between. Germline V gene sequence: CDR1 SGDLS, CDR2 YYNGEE. The CDR3: CASSVDSATNEKLFF. As DNA, the CDR3 is TGTGCCAGCAGCGTAGATTCAGCAACTAATGAAAAACTGTTTTTT.

The genes are TRBV12-2 and TRBJ1-3. TRBV12-2 counts as a pseudogene. The CDR3 has 12 residues. For the CDR3, the DNA is TGTGCAAGTGGAATCCCTGGAAACACCATATATTTT. It codes for CASGIPGNTIYF.

The gene calls are TRBV5-6 and TRBJ1-1, with D tentatively TRBD1 (5 bases). CDR3 length: 13 amino acids. V was clipped by 0 bases and J by 6 bases, with 9 bases between them. Per the germline V gene, CDR1 is SGHDT and CDR2 is YYEEEE. CDR3 residues: CASSLGGFAEAFF. CDR3 bases: TGTGCCAGCAGCTTGGGGGGGTTCGCTGAAGCTTTCTTT.

The rearrangement uses TRBV6-1 and TRBJ1-2; perhaps TRBD1 as D (6 bases). The length of the CDR3 is 11 residues. CDR1 and CDR2 from the germline V gene are MNHNS and SASEGT. V shed 8 bases and J shed 2 bases, with 6 bases lying between them. Here the CDR3 DNA reads TGTGCCAGCGGACAGAACTATGGCTACACCTTC. Its protein product is CASGQNYGYTF.

The chain combines TRBV29-1 with TRBJ1-1; D not certain. Trimming cost V 4 bases and J 3 bases, with 6 bases left between them. CDR1 is SQVTM, CDR2 ANQGSEA, per germline. This CDR3 has 11 residues. CDR3 DNA sequence: TGCAGCGTTGGACAATACACTGAAGCTTTCTTT. Protein sequence: CSVGQYTEAFF.

V gene TRBV7-9 combines with J gene TRBJ2-1; D remains ambiguous. CDR1 and CDR2 from the germline V gene are SEHNR and FQNEAQ (reference sequence). The CDR3 consists of 15 residues. The germline V and J ends were trimmed by 4 bases and 2 bases, with 12 bases remaining between them. The CDR3 region is CASSSPRSPYNEQFF. In DNA form, the CDR3 reads TGTGCCAGCAGCTCTCCTAGATCCCCCTACAATGAGCAGTTCTTC.

The V call is TRBV7-2, the J call TRBJ2-7; no definite D call. CDR1 is SGHTA and CDR2 is FQGNSA in the germline V gene. The CDR3 spans 15 residues. V lost 6 bases and J 2 bases, leaving 17 bases between the germline ends. CDR3 coding DNA: TGTGCCAGCAGTTCGACGGTACATCAACCCTACGAGCAGTACTTC. It encodes CASSSTVHQPYEQYF.

J is TRBJ1-1 and V is TRBV27, with D possibly being TRBD1 (6 bases). V was clipped by 7 bases and J by 2 bases, with 14 bases between them. CDR3 length: 14 residues. Per the germline V gene, CDR1 is MNHEY and CDR2 is SMNVEV (reference sequence). The CDR3 coding sequence is TGTGCCAGCAAACTCAGGGGAAGCAACACTGAAGCTTTCTTT. This gives the protein CASKLRGSNTEAFF.

This sequence joins TRBV4-2 and TRBJ2-7; D is ambiguous. V dropped 4 bases and J dropped 0 bases, with 7 bases sitting between them. Germline CDR1 LGHNA, CDR2 YNFKEQ. The CDR3 runs 13 residues. CDR3 region: CASSPVNSYEQYF. DNA for the CDR3: TGTGCCAGCAGCCCCGTGAACTCCTACGAGCAGTACTTC.

The chain employs TRBV5-8 and TRBJ2-1; 8 bases line up with TRBD1. The germline V gene has CDR1 SGHTS and CDR2 YDEGEE. The CDR3 is made up of 16 amino acids. J was trimmed by 1 base and V by 2 bases; bases with no gene match: 5. CDR3 protein: CASSFQGAESYNEQFF. The CDR3 DNA is TGTGCCAGCAGCTTCCAGGGGGCCGAATCCTACAATGAGCAGTTCTTC.

The rearrangement joins TRBV11-2 to TRBJ1-2, with D tentatively TRBD1 (5 bases). Trimming pared 3 bases from V and 5 bases from J, leaving 16 bases between. The CDR3 is made up of 15 amino acids. In germline, CDR1 is SGHAT, CDR2 FQNNGV. The CDR3, as DNA: TGTGCCAGCAGCTTGGGAGGAGGGGACCTTTATGGCTACACCTTC. Residues: CASSLGGGDLYGYTF.

This chain connects TRBV4-1 to TRBJ1-4; possibly TRBD1 for D (5 bases). Germline V CDR1 and CDR2: MGHRA, YSYEKL. CDR3 length: 15 amino acids. Trimming pared 0 bases from V and 1 base from J, leaving 6 bases between. This chain's CDR3 is CASSQDGGTNEKLFF. The CDR3 region has the DNA TGCGCCAGCAGCCAAGATGGGGGAACTAATGAAAAACTGTTTTTT.

This chain joins TRBV6-1 and TRBJ2-5, with 8 bases aligning to TRBD1. Germline-derived CDR1 and CDR2 are MNHNS and SASEGT. V gave up 3 bases and J gave up 4 bases; unmatched junction bases: 7. The CDR3 is 15 amino acids. The CDR3 loop reads CASSDPGGLSETQYF. In DNA form, the CDR3 reads TGTGCCAGCAGTGACCCAGGGGGCTTATCAGAGACCCAGTACTTC.

The chain carries TRBV14 and TRBJ2-1; 9 positions match TRBD1. Germline CDR1 reads SGHDN; CDR2 reads FVKESK. Trimming cost V 4 bases and J 6 bases; bases outside gene matches: 4. The CDR3 spans 14 residues. The CDR3 is CASSRRTGANEQFF. Written as DNA, the CDR3 is TGTGCCAGCAGCCGACGGACAGGGGCCAATGAGCAGTTCTTC.

The gene calls are TRBV21-1 and TRBJ2-3; TRBD2 is taken as the D call from the table, unchecked against the DNA. TRBV21-1 is marked as a pseudogene. The length of the CDR3 is 16 residues. In nucleotides, the CDR3 is TGTGCCAGCAAGCGGGGGGGCAGGTTAATTACAGATACGCAGTATTTT. This codes for CASKRGGRLITDTQYF.

The gene calls are TRBV9 and TRBJ1-1; no definite D call. Trimming removed 0 bases at V and 1 base at J, with 7 bases between. Germline CDR1 reads SGDLS; CDR2 reads YYNGEE. The CDR3 runs 14 residues. In DNA, the CDR3 is TGTGCCAGCAGCGTAGGGACGGAGAACACTGAAGCTTTCTTT. Protein: CASSVGTENTEAFF. Looking up the rest from reference TRBV9 and TRBJ1-1 gives the full variable domain: DSGVTQTPKHLITATGQRVTLRCSPRSGDLSVYWYQQSLDQGLQFLIQYYNGEERAKGNILERFSAQQFPDLHSELNLSSLELGDSALYFCASSVGTENTEAFFGQGTRLTVV.

This clone rates as medium-sized. The chain has TRBV4-2 and TRBJ1-6; 8 positions agree with TRBD1. Germline CDR1 reads LGHNA; CDR2 reads YNFKEQ. Losses at the gene ends were 0 bases for V and 5 bases for J; bases not matched to a gene: 12. The length of the CDR3 is 19 residues. The CDR3 reads CASSQDRQGIRRDNSPLHF. CDR3 nucleotide sequence: TGTGCCAGCAGCCAAGATCGACAGGGGATCCGGAGGGATAATTCACCCCTCCACTTT.

The V and J genes are TRBV11-2 and TRBJ1-4, with D tentatively TRBD1 (6 bases). Germline V lookup: CDR1 SGHAT, CDR2 FQNNGV. The CDR3 spans 16 residues. Trimming took off 5 bases at V and 6 bases at J, with 19 bases between the two ends. The CDR3 region is CASSTAQGGYDEKLFF. The CDR3, as DNA: TGTGCCAGCAGCACGGCGCAAGGGGGTTATGATGAAAAACTGTTTTTT.

J is TRBJ1-1 and V is TRBV19; 9 bases are shared with TRBD1. Per germline, CDR1 LNHDA and CDR2 SQIVND (reference sequence). J gave up 3 bases and V 7 bases, and 6 bases lay outside the gene matches. The CDR3 covers 14 residues. The DNA of the CDR3 is TGTGCCAGTAATACAGGGGGCTCGGACACTGAAGCTTTCTTT. Translating gives CASNTGGSDTEAFF.

The chain is built from TRBV5-5 and TRBJ2-3; 10 bases match TRBD2. V was pared by 3 bases and J by 4 bases, with 20 bases of the junction left unmatched. The CDR3 is 20 residues long. The V gene's germline CDR1 is SGHKS and CDR2 YYEKEE (reference sequence). CDR3 sequence: CASSSREGGGSGRAPDTQYF. The CDR3, as DNA: TGTGCCAGCAGCTCCCGCGAGGGGGGAGGGAGCGGGAGGGCCCCAGATACGCAGTATTTT. Variable domain in full (rest from reference TRBV5-5 and TRBJ2-3): DAGVTQSPTHLIKTRGQQVTLRCSPISGHKSVSWYQQVLGQGPQFIFQYYEKEERGRGNFPDRFSARQFPNYSSELNVNALLLGDSALYLCASSSREGGGSGRAPDTQYFGPGTRLTVL.

This clone has only one observation. J is TRBJ1-1 and V is TRBV7-9; no clear D gene. The length of the CDR3 is 12 residues. CDR1 is SEHNR, CDR2 FQNEAQ, per germline (reference sequence). The ends were cut back, 8 bases at V and 3 bases at J, with 10 bases in the middle. The CDR3 DNA follows: TGTGCCAGCGAGCGGCAGTACACTGAAGCTTTCTTT. It yields the protein CASERQYTEAFF.

The gene calls are TRBV27 and TRBJ2-3; TRBD1 aligns across 10 bases. The germline gives CDR1 MNHEY, CDR2 SMNVEV (reference sequence). The length of the CDR3 is 16 residues. V shed 9 bases, J shed 4 bases, and the junction held 13 bases outside the gene matches. The CDR3 spells CASTPGMGQGSDTQYF. CDR3 bases: TGTGCCAGTACACCGGGTATGGGACAGGGGTCAGATACGCAGTATTTT.